This T cell receptor beta chain was sequenced in a study of T-cell memory formation after mild COVID-19. Study-level information: Among the donors, TCR clusters were largely specific to each donor. The study, taken as a whole, reports: Contracting clones, day 15 to 85, had balanced CD4/CD8, and later expanders favored CD4+. CD8+ contracting clones occupied EMRA, while CD4+ ones occupied mainly CM and EM.

Trimming shortened V by 3 bases and J by 6 bases, and 14 bases separated the two germline ends. This CDR3 has 14 residues. CDR1 DFQATT and CDR2 SNEGSKA come from the germline V gene (reference sequence). One entry per CDR3 protein results from TCRdb running MiXCR on the 5' RACE reads. The repertoire holds 550,000 to 650,000 distinct CDR3 sequences, 17% seen once, with 8.1% in the top ten. This clonotype showed up just a few times. The antigen is not known. The chain employs TRBV20-1 and TRBJ2-2, with D perhaps TRBD2 (5 bases). Sequencing used PBMCs or a T cell subset sorted from them (not recorded which). This clonotype was sampled from an adult woman who had mild COVID-19 (a few samples of this study predate the infection). Cell type and time point are not known. CDR3 amino acids: CSASPRLAAGELFF. DNA of the CDR3: TGCAGTGCTAGTCCCCGGCTAGCAGCCGGGGAGCTGTTTTTT.